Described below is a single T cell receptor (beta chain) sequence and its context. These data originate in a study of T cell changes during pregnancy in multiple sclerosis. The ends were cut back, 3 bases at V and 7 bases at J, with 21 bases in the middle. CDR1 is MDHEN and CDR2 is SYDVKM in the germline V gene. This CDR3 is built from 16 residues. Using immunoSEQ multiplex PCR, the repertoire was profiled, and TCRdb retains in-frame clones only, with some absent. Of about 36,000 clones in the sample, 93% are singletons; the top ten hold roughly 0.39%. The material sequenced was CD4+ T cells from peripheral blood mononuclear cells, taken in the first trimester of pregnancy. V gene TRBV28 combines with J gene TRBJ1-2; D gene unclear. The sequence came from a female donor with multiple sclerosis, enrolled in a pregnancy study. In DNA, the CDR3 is TGTGCCAGCAGTTTTAGGAGACTTCGGGAGGGCACTGGCTACACCTTC. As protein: CASSFRRLREGTGYTF.